These 31 T cell receptor beta chains originate from one sample sequenced in a study of OX40 agonist ivuxolimab in advanced cancers. Repertoires were generated with immunoSEQ multiplex PCR, while TCRdb's copy carries only in-frame clones and drops some. Of 35,000 to 55,000 clones in the sample, 75% to 85% are singletons; the top ten hold more than 9%. The sample here was CD4+ or CD8+ T cells sorted from blood, taken in a trial of the OX40 agonist ivuxolimab. Receptors originate from an adult with an advanced solid tumor such as melanoma, head and neck, liver or kidney cancer.

The chain combines TRBV6-4 with TRBJ2-1; TRBD2 matches 7 bases. The CDR3 has 15 residues. CDR1 is MRHNA and CDR2 is SNTAGT in the germline V gene. J was trimmed by 8 bases and V by 4 bases; bases with no gene match: 11. In DNA, the CDR3 is TGTGCCAGCAGTGCTAGCGGAATCCATGAGTATGAGCAGTTCTTC. Its protein product is CASSASGIHEYEQFF.

The rearrangement links TRBV5-5 to TRBJ1-1, with D tentatively TRBD1 (5 bases). This CDR3 spans 12 amino acids. The germline CDR1 and CDR2 sequences are SGHKS and YYEKEE (reference sequence). Trimming took 6 bases from V and 7 from J, leaving 13 bases between them. CDR3 in amino acids: CASTRGGVEAFF. In DNA form, the CDR3 reads TGTGCCAGCACCCGGGGCGGCGTTGAAGCTTTCTTT.

The chain combines TRBV19 with TRBJ1-2, with 9 bases fitting TRBD1. Germline V gene sequence: CDR1 LNHDA, CDR2 SQIVND (reference sequence). This CDR3 is built from 15 residues. Trimming took 2 bases from V and 5 from J; bases not matched to a gene: 6. The CDR3 region has the DNA TGTGCCAGTAGTATAATGACAGGGGGAAGATATGGCTACACCTTC. Translated, it gives CASSIMTGGRYGYTF.

The chain uses TRBV11-2 and TRBJ2-1, with no clear D. The CDR3 is made up of 15 amino acids. The germline CDR1 and CDR2 sequences are SGHAT and FQNNGV. V shed 5 bases and J shed 2 bases, with 13 bases lying between them. The CDR3 loop reads CASSPERDPYNEQFF. In DNA, the CDR3 is TGTGCCAGCAGCCCGGAGAGAGATCCCTACAATGAGCAGTTCTTC.

The chain joins TRBV28 to TRBJ1-1; 8 bases map to TRBD1. This CDR3 is 15 amino acids long. Trimming removed 3 bases from V and 0 bases from J; junction bases left unmatched: 3. CDR1 MDHEN and CDR2 SYDVKM come from the germline V gene. The CDR3 bases are TGTGCCAGCAGTTTGCAGGGGGCTCTGAACACTGAAGCTTTCTTT. Protein: CASSLQGALNTEAFF.

This clone showed up just a few times. This chain connects TRBV19 to TRBJ2-5; unclear D gene. From germline, CDR1 is LNHDA and CDR2 SQIVND (reference sequence). Trimming cost V 6 bases and J 5 bases, with 13 bases left between them. This CDR3 comprises 13 residues. CDR3 sequence reads: CASRARVSETQYF. DNA of the CDR3: TGTGCCAGTAGGGCGCGCGTTTCTGAGACCCAGTACTTC.

J is TRBJ2-1 and V is TRBV27; TRBD2 aligns across 15 bases. The germline V gene encodes CDR1 MNHEY and CDR2 SMNVEV (reference sequence). Unmatched junction bases numbered 7, after V lost 6 bases and J lost 4 bases. This CDR3 has 17 residues. This chain's CDR3 is CASSRGTSGRRYNEQFF. The CDR3 bases are TGTGCCAGCAGCCGAGGGACTAGCGGGAGGAGATACAATGAGCAGTTCTTC.

This clone has a single count. This chain joins TRBV7-8 and TRBJ2-5; 7 bases line up with TRBD2. CDR1 is SGHVS, CDR2 FQNEAQ, per germline. The CDR3 extends over 15 amino acids. J was trimmed by 5 bases and V by 3 bases; bases with no gene match: 9. The CDR3 bases are TGTGCCAGCAGCTTCAGCGGGGCCCTGTCTGAGACCCAGTACTTC. Translating gives CASSFSGALSETQYF.

This chain links TRBV5-6 with TRBJ1-2; D not certain. Trimming stripped 0 bases from V and 4 bases from J, with 10 bases between. The V gene's germline CDR1 is SGHDT and CDR2 YYEEEE. This CDR3 spans 14 amino acids. CDR3 coding DNA: TGTGCCAGCAGCTTGGGGGTGCTGGGCTATGGCTACACCTTC. Protein sequence: CASSLGVLGYGYTF.

The V gene is TRBV4-1, the J gene TRBJ1-4; D might be TRBD1 (6 bases). The germline V gene encodes CDR1 MGHRA and CDR2 YSYEKL. This CDR3 is 16 amino acids long. V was shortened by 3 bases and J by 0 bases, with 11 bases between the two germline ends. Written as DNA, the CDR3 is TGCGCCAGCAGCCAGGGCCAGGGGACAACTAATGAAAAACTGTTTTTT. It is translated as CASSQGQGTTNEKLFF.

This clone appeared a single time. V and J are TRBV4-3 and TRBJ2-1; D is possibly TRBD2 (5 bases). V was pared by 5 bases and J by 1 base, with 15 bases between. The CDR3 sequence is 16 residues long. CDR1 LGHNA and CDR2 YSLEER come from the germline V gene. This CDR3 reads CASSEGGSKSYNEQFF. The CDR3 coding sequence is TGCGCCAGCAGCGAAGGAGGAAGTAAGTCCTACAATGAGCAGTTCTTC.

This sequence joins TRBV7-8 and TRBJ2-7; D not certain. The V end lost 5 bases, the J end lost 2 bases, and 7 bases lay between the germline ends. The CDR3 covers 12 residues. CDR1 and CDR2 (germline): SGHVS, FQNEAQ. In DNA, the CDR3 is TGTGCCAGCAGCCCCCGGGCCTACGAGCAGTACTTC. It encodes CASSPRAYEQYF. Full variable domain (missing parts from reference TRBV7-8 and TRBJ2-7): GAGVSQSPRYKVAKRGQDVALRCDPISGHVSLFWYQQALGQGPEFLTYFQNEAQLDKSGLPSDRFFAERPEGSVSTLKIQRTQQEDSAVYLCASSPRAYEQYFGPGTRLTVT.

The chain has TRBV5-1 and TRBJ1-6; D is unclear. V was clipped by 0 bases and J by 0 bases, with 4 bases between them. Germline CDR1 and CDR2: SGHRS and YFSETQ. The CDR3 has 15 residues. DNA for the CDR3: TGCGCCAGCAGCTTGGAGAGCTCCTATAATTCACCCCTCCACTTT. Encoded protein: CASSLESSYNSPLHF.

This clone was counted between two and nine times. The chain joins TRBV5-4 to TRBJ1-5; possible D gene TRBD1, 5 bases. Germline CDR1 reads SGHNT; CDR2 reads YYREEE (reference sequence). The CDR3 is made up of 15 amino acids. V lost 1 base, J lost 5 bases, and 13 bases lay in between. The CDR3 here is CASSLTGGEDQPQHF. CDR3 nucleotide sequence: TGTGCCAGCAGCTTGACAGGAGGGGAGGATCAGCCCCAGCATTTT.

This clone came up a few times. The rearrangement joins TRBV5-4 to TRBJ2-2, with TRBD2 matching 8 bases. The CDR3 consists of 15 residues. V shed 0 bases and J 5 bases; nucleotides not matched to a gene: 3. Germline CDR1 reads SGHNT; CDR2 reads YYREEE (reference sequence). As DNA, the CDR3 is TGTGCCAGCAGCTTGGCCGCTAGCGGGACCGGGGAGCTGTTTTTT. Amino acids: CASSLAASGTGELFF. Variable domain in full (rest from reference TRBV5-4 and TRBJ2-2): ETGVTQSPTHLIKTRGQQVTLRCSSQSGHNTVSWYQQALGQGPQFIFQYYREEENGRGNFPPRFSGLQFPNYSSELNVNALELDDSALYLCASSLAASGTGELFFGEGSRLTVL.

The V gene is TRBV19, the J gene TRBJ2-3; TRBD2 aligns across 11 bases. Germline V lookup: CDR1 LNHDA, CDR2 SQIVND (reference sequence). V shed 4 bases, J shed 0 bases, and the junction held 12 bases outside the gene matches. CDR3 size: 19 residues. Here the CDR3 reads CASSSYRRSSGRSTDTQYF. CDR3 sequence (DNA): TGTGCCAGTAGTAGCTACCGTCGATCTAGCGGGAGGAGCACAGATACGCAGTATTTT. The full variable domain, in which reference TRBV19 and TRBJ2-3 provide the parts outside the CDR3, is DGGITQSPKYLFRKEGQNVTLSCEQNLNHDAMYWYRQDPGQGLRLIYYSQIVNDFQKGDIAEGYSVSREKKESFPLTVTSAQKNPTAFYLCASSSYRRSSGRSTDTQYFGPGTRLTVL.

V usage is TRBV30 and J usage is TRBJ2-1; TRBD2 matches 9 bases. V shed 5 bases and J 2 bases; nucleotides not matched to a gene: 10. Looked up from germline, CDR1 is GTSNPN and CDR2 is SVGIG (reference sequence). The CDR3 totals 16 residues. CDR3 DNA sequence: TGTGCCTGGGGGGTAGGCGGGAGGGCGGCCTACAATGAGCAGTTCTTC. This translates into CAWGVGGRAAYNEQFF.

This chain connects TRBV29-1 to TRBJ1-1; 7 bases line up with TRBD1. J was trimmed by 1 base and V by 4 bases; bases with no gene match: 3. This CDR3 has 13 amino acids. The germline gives CDR1 SQVTM, CDR2 ANQGSEA. CDR3 nucleotide sequence: TGCAGCGTTGGAGGGGGCCGGAACACTGAAGCTTTCTTT. Translated, it gives CSVGGGRNTEAFF.

This clone is medium-sized in the sample. V usage is TRBV19 and J usage is TRBJ2-7; tentatively, D is TRBD2 (6 bases). The germline V gene encodes CDR1 LNHDA and CDR2 SQIVND (reference sequence). V was trimmed by 5 bases and J by 4 bases, leaving 18 bases between them. The CDR3 consists of 15 residues. The CDR3 loop is CASSRGISGGYEQYF. CDR3 in DNA: TGTGCCAGTAGTCGTGGGATCTCAGGAGGGTACGAGCAGTACTTC.

CDR3 DNA sequence: TGTGCCAGCAGCACTGGCAGCTCCTACAATGAGCAGTTCTTC. This sequence encodes CASSTGSSYNEQFF. J is TRBJ2-1 and V is TRBV9; D unresolved. Germline V gives CDR1 SGDLS, CDR2 YYNGEE. Trimming shortened V by 4 bases and J by 0 bases, and 8 bases separated the two germline ends. The CDR3 consists of 14 residues. Full variable domain (remainder filled in from reference TRBV9 and TRBJ2-1): DSGVTQTPKHLITATGQRVTLRCSPRSGDLSVYWYQQSLDQGLQFLIQYYNGEERAKGNILERFSAQQFPDLHSELNLSSLELGDSALYFCASSTGSSYNEQFFGPGTRLTVL.

This sequence joins TRBV7-2 and TRBJ1-2; 7 positions match TRBD1. The V segment lost 6 bases and the J segment 3 bases; nucleotides outside the gene matches: 4. Germline V gives CDR1 SGHTA, CDR2 FQGNSA. The CDR3 runs to 13 residues. In DNA form, the CDR3 reads TGTGCCAGCAGTCAGGGGGGGGACTATGGCTACACCTTC. Translated, it gives CASSQGGDYGYTF.

The chain carries TRBV19 and TRBJ2-2; 8 bases align to TRBD1. The CDR3 runs to 15 residues. The V gene end was trimmed by 7 bases and the J gene end by 4 bases; junction bases not matched to a gene: 8. The germline V gene has CDR1 LNHDA and CDR2 SQIVND (reference sequence). The CDR3: CASTSGGAGTGELFF. CDR3 nucleotide sequence: TGTGCCAGTACCTCAGGGGGCGCCGGCACCGGGGAGCTGTTTTTT.

The chain combines TRBV19 with TRBJ2-6; D assignment may be TRBD1 or TRBD2 (5 bases each). Trimming removed 8 bases at V and 2 bases at J, with 7 bases between. CDR3 size: 13 residues. Germline values: CDR1 LNHDA, CDR2 SQIVND (reference sequence). The CDR3 nucleotides read TGTGCCAGTCGGGGCCCTGGGGCCAACGTCCTGACTTTC. Translating it yields CASRGPGANVLTF. The whole variable domain, remainder taken from reference TRBV19 and TRBJ2-6, is DGGITQSPKYLFRKEGQNVTLSCEQNLNHDAMYWYRQDPGQGLRLIYYSQIVNDFQKGDIAEGYSVSREKKESFPLTVTSAQKNPTAFYLCASRGPGANVLTFGAGSRLTVL.

V is TRBV10-2 and J is TRBJ2-7, with 13 bases lining up with TRBD2. V trimming: 7 bases; J trimming: 5 bases; junction bases outside the gene matches: 5. Germline V CDR1 and CDR2: WSHSY, SAAADI. The CDR3 is 14 residues long. The CDR3 sequence is CASIRLAGGHEQYF. The DNA of the CDR3 is TGCGCCAGCATTCGACTAGCGGGAGGCCACGAGCAGTACTTC.

This clone was observed a few times. The chain joins TRBV28 to TRBJ1-2; TRBD1 might be the D (6 bases). Trimming removed 4 bases from V and 4 bases from J, with 16 bases in between. CDR1 is MDHEN, CDR2 SYDVKM, per germline. This CDR3 is built from 15 residues. CDR3 region: CASSSYRVTVYGYTF. In nucleotides, the CDR3 is TGTGCCAGCAGTTCTTACAGGGTTACAGTCTATGGCTACACCTTC.

This chain uses TRBV6-6 with TRBJ2-5; D is tentatively TRBD1 or TRBD2 (5 bases each). CDR3 length equals 14 residues. Trimming took off 6 bases at V and 1 base at J, with 12 bases between the two ends. Looked up from germline, CDR1 is MNHNY and CDR2 is SVGAGI (reference sequence). In DNA form, the CDR3 reads TGTGCCAGCAGCGTTCCGGGGCCCCAAGAGACCCAGTACTTC. Translation gives CASSVPGPQETQYF.

V is TRBV5-4 and J is TRBJ2-1; 8 bases map to TRBD2. Germline lookup yields CDR1 SGHNT and CDR2 YYREEE (reference sequence). V dropped 4 bases and J dropped 2; count of bases not matched to a gene: 2. This CDR3 has 14 amino acids. The CDR3 here is CASSPGGAYNEQFF. The CDR3 DNA follows: TGTGCCAGCAGCCCCGGGGGGGCCTACAATGAGCAGTTCTTC.

The chain couples TRBV7-3 to TRBJ1-3, with D possibly being TRBD1 (5 bases). The CDR3 is 15 residues long. The V gene's germline CDR1 is SGHTA and CDR2 FQGTGA. V was pared by 0 bases and J by 2 bases, with 8 bases between. The CDR3 sequence: CASSLTPGAGNTIYF. The CDR3 DNA reads as TGTGCCAGCAGCTTAACTCCGGGGGCTGGAAACACCATATATTTT.

The chain links TRBV28 to TRBJ1-4; D might be TRBD1 (5 bases). The V end lost 5 bases, the J end lost 8 bases, and 18 bases lay between the germline ends. CDR1 is MDHEN, CDR2 SYDVKM, per germline. The CDR3 contains 15 residues. CDR3 loop: CASSEGGRRDEKLFF. In nucleotides, the CDR3 is TGTGCCAGCAGTGAGGGTGGACGAAGGGACGAAAAACTGTTTTTT.

The sample holds a few counts of this clone. The chain couples TRBV4-2 to TRBJ2-1; no clear D. CDR1 and CDR2 from the germline V gene are LGHNA and YNFKEQ. This CDR3 is 15 amino acids long. Trimming shortened V by 0 bases and J by 2 bases, and 8 bases separated the two germline ends. For the CDR3, the DNA is TGTGCCAGCAGCCAAGACAAGCGTCCCTACAATGAGCAGTTCTTC. Translating it yields CASSQDKRPYNEQFF.

J is TRBJ1-1 and V is TRBV11-2; unclear D gene. This CDR3 has 15 residues. Looked up from germline, CDR1 is SGHAT and CDR2 is FQNNGV. The V gene lost 7 bases and the J gene lost 1 base, with 16 bases spanning the gap. CDR3 amino acids: CASTHLAEGNTEAFF. In DNA, the CDR3 is TGTGCCAGCACCCATCTCGCCGAGGGGAACACTGAAGCTTTCTTT.